Below, 28 T cell receptor beta chains from the same sample are listed, as sequenced in a study of quantifying T cell responses using KT2 cells. Across the whole study: cDNA was made from DNase-treated RNA using alpha and beta constant primers.

An oligo carrying a UMI was ligated to the cDNA 3' end. An equimolar mix of RC1.1 and RC1.2 primed the beta chain across TRBC1 and TRBC2. TCRdb re-analysed the UMI-ligation and nested PCR reads in MiXCR, keeping a single row per CDR3 protein. This sample has 52,000 or so distinct CDR3 sequences, with around 12% found just once. Input material: PBMCs spiked with cells of the T cell clone KT2. The receptors come from a human donor.

The chain joins TRBV2 to TRBJ2-1, with D unclear. CDR3 size: 15 residues. The germline V gene has CDR1 SNHLY and CDR2 FYNNEI. V lost 1 base and J 3 bases, leaving 10 bases between the germline ends. In DNA, the CDR3 is TGTGCCAGCAGTGAAGTTAAGGGTTTCTACAATGAGCAGTTCTTC. Its protein product is CASSEVKGFYNEQFF. The full variable domain, rest sourced from reference TRBV2 and TRBJ2-1, is EPEVTQTPSHQVTQMGQEVILRCVPISNHLYFYWYRQILGQKVEFLVSFYNNEISEKSEIFDDQFSVERPDGSNFTLKIRSTKLEDSAMYFCASSEVKGFYNEQFFGPGTRLTVL.

Only a few counts were recorded for this clonotype. The V gene is TRBV7-2, the J gene TRBJ1-1, with a weak D call TRBD1 (5 bases). The CDR3 is made up of 15 amino acids. CDR1 SGHTA and CDR2 FQGNSA come from the germline V gene. The V gene lost 5 bases and the J gene lost 5 bases, with 18 bases spanning the gap. Here the CDR3 reads CASSRTWQGLTEAFF. The CDR3 region has the DNA TGTGCCAGCAGCCGAACATGGCAGGGTCTTACTGAAGCTTTCTTT.

This chain uses TRBV12-3 or TRBV12-4 with TRBJ1-6; D unresolved. The CDR3 is 16 residues long. The V end lost 6 bases, the J end lost 1 base, and 13 bases lay between the germline ends. The CDR3 nucleotides are TGTGCCAGCAGCCCCGCCCGTTCTTCCTATAATTCACCCCTCCACTTT. It yields the protein CASSPARSSYNSPLHF.

In its sample, this clonotype was seen many times. The genes are TRBV7-9 and TRBJ2-7; either TRBD1 or TRBD2 may supply D (5 bases each). The CDR3 is made up of 12 amino acids. Germline CDR1 and CDR2: SEHNR and FQNEAQ (reference sequence). Trimming removed 0 bases at V and 5 bases at J, with 5 bases between. In DNA, the CDR3 is TGTGCCAGCAGCTTAGCGGGGGACGAGCAGTACTTC. Its protein is CASSLAGDEQYF.

Judged by abundance, this clonotype is medium-sized. V gene TRBV4-3 combines with J gene TRBJ2-7, with D hard to call. Germline V gene lookup returns CDR1 LGHNA and CDR2 YSLEER. The CDR3 extends over 13 amino acids. V lost 0 bases, J lost 1 base, and 4 bases lay in between. The CDR3 sequence is CASSQELSYEQYF. The CDR3 bases are TGCGCCAGCAGCCAAGAACTATCCTACGAGCAGTACTTC.

The chain employs TRBV4-1 and TRBJ2-7; D gene uncertain. Germline assignment: CDR1 MGHRA and CDR2 YSYEKL. Trimming cost V 1 base and J 7 bases, with 14 bases left between them. This CDR3 spans 14 amino acids. The CDR3 is CASSQGASAREQYF. The CDR3 DNA reads as TGCGCCAGCAGCCAAGGAGCGTCAGCGCGGGAGCAGTACTTC.

This clonotype was counted only a few times. This chain connects TRBV6-1 to TRBJ1-1; no definite D call. The CDR3 totals 13 residues. The V end lost 5 bases, the J end lost 2 bases, and 9 bases lay between the germline ends. Germline CDR1 reads MNHNS; CDR2 reads SASEGT. CDR3 in amino acids: CASSLQQNTEAFF. The CDR3 DNA reads as TGTGCCAGCAGTCTACAGCAAAACACTGAAGCTTTCTTT.

The table lists this clonotype with many counts. The chain is built from TRBV29-1 and TRBJ2-2; 8 nucleotides line up with TRBD1. The germline CDR1 and CDR2 sequences are SQVTM and ANQGSEA. The CDR3 length is 13 residues. The junction had 7 bases not matched to a gene; V was cut back by 7 bases and J by 6 bases. The CDR3 coding sequence is TGCAGCGGCCGGGACAGGTCAGCCGGGGAGCTGTTTTTT. Protein: CSGRDRSAGELFF.

The chain combines TRBV12-3 or TRBV12-4 with TRBJ1-6; D is uncertain. V lost 6 bases and J 7 bases, leaving 16 bases between the germline ends. This CDR3 is built from 15 residues. CDR3 in DNA: TGTGCCAGCAGGCAGAGAGGGATTACCAATTCACCCCTCCACTTT. Its protein product is CASRQRGITNSPLHF.

This clonotype has a handful of counts. The rearrangement joins TRBV5-1 to TRBJ2-3; D gene uncertain. The CDR3 covers 13 residues. V lost 4 bases to trimming and J lost 3 bases, with 9 bases between them. Germline CDR1 reads SGHRS; CDR2 reads YFSETQ. This CDR3 reads CASSPHKTDTQYF. The CDR3, as DNA: TGCGCCAGCAGCCCGCACAAAACAGATACGCAGTATTTT.

On this clonotype itself: A much larger clone lies a single base off, so this may be a read error. The J gene is TRBJ2-7, the V gene TRBV18, with D unclear. Trimming cost V 0 bases and J 5 bases, with 14 bases left between them. The CDR3 contains 15 residues. Per germline, CDR1 KGHSH and CDR2 LQKENI. CDR3 DNA: TGTGCCAGCTCACCACCAGGTAGCTGTCGGAACGAGCAGTACTTC. This translates into CASSPPGSCRNEQYF.

This clonotype was counted between two and nine times. The chain joins TRBV6-5 to TRBJ1-1; TRBD1 matches at 9 bases. Germline V gives CDR1 MNHEY, CDR2 SVGAGI. The CDR3 sequence is 16 residues long. V lost 4 bases to trimming and J lost 4 bases; unmatched junction nucleotides: 10. The CDR3 loop is CASSSTLTGGFTEAFF. Written as DNA, the CDR3 is TGTGCCAGCAGTTCCACACTCACAGGGGGCTTCACTGAAGCTTTCTTT.

There are many counts of this clonotype. The V call is TRBV5-1, the J call TRBJ2-5, with 9 nucleotides matching TRBD2. Trimming removed 5 bases from V and 5 bases from J; junction bases left unmatched: 7. The CDR3 totals 14 residues. The germline gives CDR1 SGHRS, CDR2 YFSETQ. This chain's CDR3 is CASRMTSGGETQYF. The CDR3 DNA follows: TGCGCCAGCAGGATGACTAGCGGAGGGGAGACCCAGTACTTC.

This chain joins TRBV7-8 and TRBJ2-5; 11 bases are a match to TRBD2. Germline V gene lookup returns CDR1 SGHVS and CDR2 FQNEAQ. This CDR3 is 17 amino acids long. The trim removed 5 bases at V and 2 bases at J, leaving 10 bases unmatched. CDR3 sequence (DNA): TGTGCCAGCAGCCCCCGGACTAGCGGGTTCTCTCAAGAGACCCAGTACTTC. It yields the protein CASSPRTSGFSQETQYF.

This chain links TRBV2 with TRBJ1-1, with D uncertain. Trimming took off 2 bases at V and 3 bases at J, with 7 bases between the two ends. The CDR3 has 13 residues. Germline V gene lookup returns CDR1 SNHLY and CDR2 FYNNEI. The CDR3 nucleotides read TGTGCCAGCAGTGAACGTGGGCACACTGAAGCTTTCTTT. Translation gives CASSERGHTEAFF. The full variable domain, with the rest looked up from reference TRBV2 and TRBJ1-1, is EPEVTQTPSHQVTQMGQEVILRCVPISNHLYFYWYRQILGQKVEFLVSFYNNEISEKSEIFDDQFSVERPDGSNFTLKIRSTKLEDSAMYFCASSERGHTEAFFGQGTRLTVV.

The table lists this clonotype with a few counts. The CDR3 sequence is CASSLDREIQPQHF. In DNA form, the CDR3 reads TGTGCCAGCAGTTTAGACAGGGAGATTCAGCCCCAGCATTTT. The gene calls are TRBV12-3 or TRBV12-4 and TRBJ1-5; D might be TRBD1 (6 bases). V was shortened by 1 base and J by 6 bases, with 10 bases between the two germline ends. The length of the CDR3 is 14 residues.

A few counts support this clonotype. The J gene is TRBJ2-2, the V gene TRBV12-3 or TRBV12-4, with a tentative D call TRBD2 (5 bases). The germline V and J ends were trimmed by 6 bases and 4 bases, with 15 bases remaining between them. CDR3 length: 15 residues. CDR3 bases: TGTGCCAGCAGGCAGTCGCTAGCTAGCACCGGGGAGCTGTTTTTT. Amino acid sequence: CASRQSLASTGELFF.

J is TRBJ1-1 and V is TRBV7-8; D is uncertain. The CDR3 has 16 residues. CDR1 is SGHVS, CDR2 FQNEAQ, per germline. Trimming removed 2 bases at V and 3 bases at J, with 16 bases between. The CDR3 coding sequence is TGTGCCAGCAGCTTAATGATCGGGTCTACTTACACTGAAGCTTTCTTT. It encodes CASSLMIGSTYTEAFF.

This clonotype was seen more than once but under ten times. This CDR3 reads CASSSHAGTVGTGELFF. In DNA form, the CDR3 reads TGTGCCAGCAGTTCCCACGCCGGGACAGTTGGCACCGGGGAGCTGTTTTTT. The chain couples TRBV27 to TRBJ2-2, with 7 bases fitting TRBD1. CDR1 MNHEY and CDR2 SMNVEV come from the germline V gene (reference sequence). Trimming at V came to 4 bases and at J to 4 bases, leaving 12 bases not matched to a gene. The CDR3 extends over 17 amino acids.

The chain links TRBV11-2 to TRBJ2-5, with TRBD1 matching over 9 bases. Germline lookup yields CDR1 SGHAT and CDR2 FQNNGV. J gave up 4 bases and V 5 bases, and 11 bases lay outside the gene matches. This CDR3 spans 16 amino acids. CDR3 bases: TGTGCCAGCAGCCGTCCGGCGACAGGGGGAGGAGAGACCCAGTACTTC. Protein product: CASSRPATGGGETQYF.

This clonotype was observed at least ten times. The rearrangement uses TRBV20-1 and TRBJ1-5; possibly TRBD1 for D (5 bases). The germline gives CDR1 DFQATT, CDR2 SNEGSKA (reference sequence). The CDR3 consists of 14 residues. Trimming stripped 0 bases from V and 4 bases from J, with 10 bases between. Here the CDR3 DNA reads TGCAGTGCTAGAGAGGGGCAGATTAATCAGCCCCAGCATTTT. It yields the protein CSAREGQINQPQHF.

The chain couples TRBV5-5 to TRBJ2-4; weak D call: TRBD1 (6 bases). Germline V gene data show CDR1 as SGHKS and CDR2 as YYEKEE (reference sequence). V lost 1 base and J 7 bases, leaving 9 bases between the germline ends. The CDR3 loop spans 13 amino acids. The CDR3 loop is CASSLNRGNIQYF. The CDR3 bases are TGTGCCAGCAGCTTGAATAGGGGGAACATTCAGTACTTC. The whole variable domain, filled in from reference TRBV5-5 and TRBJ2-4, reads DAGVTQSPTHLIKTRGQQVTLRCSPISGHKSVSWYQQVLGQGPQFIFQYYEKEERGRGNFPDRFSARQFPNYSSELNVNALLLGDSALYLCASSLNRGNIQYFGAGTRLSVL.

The sample holds many counts of this clonotype. The gene calls are TRBV29-1 and TRBJ1-1; D not resolved. Germline loops: CDR1 SQVTM, CDR2 ANQGSEA. The CDR3 has 14 residues. V was clipped by 2 bases and J by 6 bases, with 16 bases between them. CDR3 in amino acids: CSVELRTSSAEAFF. The CDR3 nucleotides read TGCAGCGTTGAACTTAGGACCTCATCGGCTGAAGCTTTCTTT.

A few counts support this clonotype. The rearrangement uses TRBV3-1 and TRBJ1-1, with a tentative D call TRBD1 (6 bases). V lost 0 bases to trimming and J lost 5 bases, with 13 bases between them. CDR3 length: 15 amino acids. The germline V gene encodes CDR1 LGHDT and CDR2 YNNKEL (reference sequence). CDR3 loop: CASSQDGRGRTEAFF. The CDR3 nucleotides read TGTGCCAGCAGCCAAGATGGGCGGGGGCGGACTGAAGCTTTCTTT.

The rearrangement links TRBV12-3 or TRBV12-4 to TRBJ2-3, with TRBD1 matching over 7 bases. V lost 5 bases and J lost 2; bases outside the gene matches: 4. This CDR3 is built from 14 residues. The CDR3 loop reads CASSPTGSTDTQYF. CDR3 in DNA: TGTGCCAGCAGTCCGACAGGGTCCACAGATACGCAGTATTTT.

This clonotype was detected ten times or more. The chain's CDR3 is CASSYSRAGELFF. CDR3 nucleotides: TGTGCCAGCAGTTACTCGCGAGCCGGGGAGCTGTTTTTT. The chain has TRBV6-5 and TRBJ2-2; the D is unclear. Germline CDR1 and CDR2: MNHEY and SVGAGI. This CDR3 is 13 amino acids long. V was pared by 0 bases and J by 6 bases, with 5 bases between.

The chain recombines TRBV5-1 with TRBJ2-1; D is perhaps TRBD1 or TRBD2 (6 bases each). V lost 0 bases, J lost 0 bases, and 16 bases lay in between. Germline V gene sequence: CDR1 SGHRS, CDR2 YFSETQ. The CDR3 extends over 18 amino acids. The CDR3 coding sequence is TGCGCCAGCAGCTTGGACCCCCCGGGGGCAAGCTCCTACAATGAGCAGTTCTTC. Encoded protein: CASSLDPPGASSYNEQFF.

This clonotype was counted at least ten times. The J gene is TRBJ2-2, the V gene TRBV20-1; D possibly matches TRBD1 or TRBD2 (5 bases each). The CDR3 length is 15 residues. Germline V gene lookup returns CDR1 DFQATT and CDR2 SNEGSKA (reference sequence). Trimming left V 1 base short and J 5 bases short, with 14 bases between. The CDR3 nucleotides read TGCAGTGCTAGAGGCTGGGGAGCAGGGACCGGGGAGCTGTTTTTT. Translated: CSARGWGAGTGELFF.